These T cell receptor beta chains were read from a single sample in a study of cytomegalovirus exposure and HLA in healthy donors. Produced via immunoSEQ multiplex PCR; TCRdb's table is partial and in-frame only. The table includes 140,000 to 150,000 clones, approximately 70% detected once. Sequencing input: PBMCs. The origin of the receptors is a woman aged 55 to 70 in good health and CMV-seropositive. Both conserved end residues are part of each CDR3. A D gene is named only where the DNA matches it firmly. Where a row states a size, it is once, few, many or the class of an expanded clone; other rows omit it.

TRBJ2-2	TRBD2	NA	TRBV5-1	CASSFGLAGDTGELFF	TGCGCCAGCAGCTTCGGACTAGCGGGAGACACCGGGGAGCTGTTTTTT
TRBJ2-4	TRBD2	NA	TRBV28	CASSLSGATGIQYF	TGTGCCAGCAGTTTAAGCGGGGCTACGGGCATTCAGTACTTC
TRBJ1-3	NA	once	TRBV2	CASSGGYSGNTIYF	TGTGCCAGCAGCGGAGGCTACTCTGGAAACACCATATATTTT
TRBJ2-1	NA	NA	TRBV29-1	CSVEGTGLYNEQFF	TGCAGCGTTGAGGGGACGGGACTCTACAATGAGCAGTTCTTC
TRBJ1-5	NA	NA	TRBV19	CASSIPLSGRHQPQHF	TGTGCCAGTAGTATCCCCTTATCAGGGCGCCATCAGCCCCAGCATTTT
TRBJ1-1	NA	NA	TRBV9	CASSSGQNTEAFF	TGTGCCAGCAGCTCCGGACAGAACACTGAAGCTTTCTTT
TRBJ1-2	NA	NA	TRBV28	CASSLRTDGYTF	TGTGCCAGCAGTCTCAGGACAGATGGCTACACCTTC
TRBJ2-1	TRBD2	NA	TRBV5-1	CASRMGTSGTGEQFF	TGCGCCAGCAGGATGGGGACTAGCGGGACCGGTGAGCAGTTCTTC
TRBJ2-3	TRBD2	few	TRBV7-6	CASSLRSSGSPDTQYF	TGTGCCAGCAGCTTACGGAGTAGCGGGAGCCCAGATACGCAGTATTTT
TRBJ1-5	NA	NA	TRBV7-2	CASSPESRAQPQHF	TGTGCCAGCAGCCCCGAAAGCAGGGCTCAGCCCCAGCATTTT
TRBJ1-1	NA	NA	TRBV18	CASSPEFGGMNTEAFF	TGTGCCAGCTCACCGGAATTTGGGGGGATGAACACTGAAGCTTTCTTT
TRBJ2-5	TRBD2	NA	TRBV5-1	CASSLGSGTETQYF	TGCGCCAGCAGCTTGGGAAGCGGGACGGAGACCCAGTACTTC
TRBJ1-2	NA	NA	TRBV7-2	CASSLYPGGYTF	TGTGCCAGCAGCTTATATCCCGGGGGCTACACCTTC
TRBJ2-7	NA	NA	TRBV7-9	CASSIGVTYEQYF	TGTGCCAGCAGCATCGGGGTGACCTACGAGCAGTACTTC
TRBJ2-6	TRBD2	NA	TRBV7-9	CASSPGLAASSGANVLTF	TGTGCCAGCAGCCCGGGACTAGCGGCCTCCTCTGGGGCCAACGTCCTGACTTTC
TRBJ2-3	NA	NA	TRBV4-1	CASSQERADTQYF	TGCGCCAGCAGCCAAGAGAGGGCAGATACGCAGTATTTT
TRBJ2-7	TRBD1	once	TRBV4-1	CASSQGSQGAYEQYF	TGCGCCAGCAGCCAAGGGTCCCAGGGGGCGTACGAGCAGTACTTC